Sequencing of this T cell receptor beta chain was carried out in a study of identical twins. In TCRdb, the 5' RACE reads were re-called with MiXCR into one record per CDR3 protein. The table includes 210,000 or so distinct CDR3 sequences, more than 15% detected once. J was trimmed by 5 bases and V by 0 bases; bases with no gene match: 6. This CDR3 region has 15 residues. Germline V gives CDR1 SGHRS, CDR2 YFSETQ. This sample also belongs to another study, concerning T cells expressing NK-cell markers.

The specimen sequenced was CD8+ T cells sorted from blood. This chain connects TRBV5-1 to TRBJ2-3; 7 nucleotides line up with TRBD2. This TCR was recovered from a woman aged 18-29 years in good health. CDR3 region: CASSLGSGIKDTQYF. The CDR3 DNA reads as TGCGCCAGCAGCTTGGGGAGCGGGATCAAAGATACGCAGTATTTT. The complete variable domain, with remaining parts taken from reference TRBV5-1 and TRBJ2-3, reads KAGVTQTPRYLIKTRGQQVTLSCSPISGHRSVSWYQQTPGQGLQFLFEYFSETQRNKGNFPGRFSGRQFSNSRSEMNVSTLELGDSALYLCASSLGSGIKDTQYFGPGTRLTVL.